Presented here are 20 T cell receptor beta chains from one specimen sequenced in a study of blood T cell repertoires in COVID-19. The protocol was immunoSEQ multiplex PCR, while the TCRdb copy is restricted to in-frame clones and leaves out a portion. Altogether some 200,000 clones are present, roughly 90% being singletons, with the ten largest covering 0.5% to 0.65%. The sequenced sample consisted of peripheral blood. These receptors originate from a man aged 45-60 years with acute or convalescent COVID-19.

This chain uses TRBV9 with TRBJ1-4, with TRBD1 identical over 7 bases. The length of the CDR3 is 16 residues. V gave up 0 bases and J gave up 5 bases; unmatched junction bases: 7. The V gene's germline CDR1 is SGDLS and CDR2 YYNGEE. CDR3 nucleotides: TGTGCCAGCAGCGTAGGAGGGGGCAACGTAAATGAAAAACTGTTTTTT. Translation gives CASSVGGGNVNEKLFF.

This chain connects TRBV7-9 to TRBJ1-5; the D is unclear. V shed 3 bases and J shed 0 bases, with 6 bases lying between them. CDR1 is SEHNR, CDR2 FQNEAQ, per germline (reference sequence). CDR3 size: 14 residues. This chain's CDR3 is CASSFYNSNQPQHF. The CDR3 DNA follows: TGTGCCAGCAGCTTCTATAATAGCAATCAGCCCCAGCATTTT.

The V call is TRBV5-1, the J call TRBJ1-6; 7 bases match TRBD1. The CDR3 has 16 amino acids. CDR1 is SGHRS and CDR2 is YFSETQ in the germline V gene. V was pared by 4 bases and J by 3 bases, with 7 bases of the junction left unmatched. DNA of the CDR3: TGCGCCAGCAGCATCCACCGGGACAGCTATAATTCACCCCTCCACTTT. Protein sequence: CASSIHRDSYNSPLHF.

This chain uses TRBV12-3 or TRBV12-4 with TRBJ1-1; D unclear. V was cut by 6 bases and J by 4 bases, with 12 bases left in between. The CDR3 is 13 amino acids. CDR3 sequence: CASSYYPGTEAFF. DNA for the CDR3: TGTGCCAGCAGCTATTACCCGGGCACTGAAGCTTTCTTT.

The J gene is TRBJ1-6, the V gene TRBV9; a weak D match, TRBD1 (5 bases). V was trimmed by 0 bases and J by 13 bases, leaving 8 bases between them. Germline lookup yields CDR1 SGDLS and CDR2 YYNGEE. CDR3 length: 12 residues. For the CDR3, the DNA is TGTGCCAGCAGCGTAGTGTCAGGGCCCCTCCACTTT. This codes for CASSVVSGPLHF.

The chain joins TRBV28 to TRBJ1-5, with D possibly being TRBD1 (6 bases). The germline V and J ends were trimmed by 2 bases and 5 bases, with 13 bases remaining between them. This CDR3 has 15 residues. Germline V CDR1 and CDR2: MDHEN, SYDVKM. CDR3 region: CASSLVGAGDQPQHF. The DNA of the CDR3 is TGTGCCAGCAGTTTAGTGGGGGCTGGGGATCAGCCCCAGCATTTT.

The chain recombines TRBV9 with TRBJ2-1; 14 bases match TRBD2. The CDR3 has 17 residues. The J segment lost 9 bases and the V segment lost 3 bases, leaving 11 bases of the junction unmatched. Germline V gives CDR1 SGDLS, CDR2 YYNGEE. The CDR3 loop is CASSASSGTSGRVEQFF. The DNA for the CDR3 is TGTGCCAGCAGCGCCTCCTCCGGGACTAGCGGGAGAGTTGAGCAGTTCTTC.

Worth noting for this clone: The sample has other DNA sequences that encode this CDR3 too. The chain uses TRBV9 and TRBJ2-5; 8 bases line up with TRBD2. The germline gives CDR1 SGDLS, CDR2 YYNGEE. Unmatched junction bases numbered 6, after V lost 3 bases and J lost 5 bases. This CDR3 has 14 residues. The CDR3 DNA reads as TGTGCCAGCAGCGCAGGACTAGCACGTGAGACCCAGTACTTC. This gives the protein CASSAGLARETQYF. The full variable domain, rest sourced from reference TRBV9 and TRBJ2-5, is DSGVTQTPKHLITATGQRVTLRCSPRSGDLSVYWYQQSLDQGLQFLIQYYNGEERAKGNILERFSAQQFPDLHSELNLSSLELGDSALYFCASSAGLARETQYFGPGTRLLVL.

The chain joins TRBV11-2 to TRBJ2-2, with D possibly being TRBD2 (7 bases). The V end lost 1 base, the J end lost 6 bases, and 15 bases lay between the germline ends. Germline loops: CDR1 SGHAT, CDR2 FQNNGV. This CDR3 is built from 16 residues. The CDR3: CASSLVLGGLAGELFF. CDR3 DNA sequence: TGTGCCAGCAGCTTAGTCCTGGGGGGGCTCGCCGGGGAGCTGTTTTTT.

The V call is TRBV19, the J call TRBJ1-1; D is possibly TRBD1 (5 bases). Germline CDR1 LNHDA, CDR2 SQIVND (reference sequence). V dropped 3 bases and J dropped 5 bases, with 16 bases sitting between them. CDR3 length: 15 residues. The CDR3 region has the DNA TGTGCCAGTAGTATGTTCCCACAGGCTTGGACTGAAGCTTTCTTT. Amino acid sequence: CASSMFPQAWTEAFF.

The chain uses TRBV9 and TRBJ1-6, with a possible D match to TRBD1 (6 bases). Germline V gives CDR1 SGDLS, CDR2 YYNGEE. V was clipped by 0 bases and J by 8 bases, with 12 bases between them. The CDR3 loop spans 15 amino acids. CDR3 in DNA: TGTGCCAGCAGCGTAGGTACAGGGCAGCATTCACCCCTCCACTTT. Its translation: CASSVGTGQHSPLHF. Filled out from reference TRBV9 and TRBJ1-6, the complete variable domain reads DSGVTQTPKHLITATGQRVTLRCSPRSGDLSVYWYQQSLDQGLQFLIQYYNGEERAKGNILERFSAQQFPDLHSELNLSSLELGDSALYFCASSVGTGQHSPLHFGNGTRLTVT.

The chain combines TRBV29-1 with TRBJ1-1; D gene ambiguous. V was clipped by 7 bases and J by 4 bases, with 10 bases between them. In germline, CDR1 is SQVTM, CDR2 ANQGSEA. The CDR3 sequence is 11 residues long. The CDR3 DNA reads TGCAGCGCCCGGTTGAGCACTGAAGCTTTCTTT. Translating gives CSARLSTEAFF.

The chain uses TRBV4-1 and TRBJ2-4; D ambiguous. The CDR3 extends over 15 amino acids. Germline V gives CDR1 MGHRA, CDR2 YSYEKL. Trimming removed 0 bases at V and 6 bases at J, with 12 bases between. The chain's CDR3 is CASSQEWASGNIQYF. The CDR3, as DNA: TGCGCCAGCAGCCAAGAATGGGCTTCCGGAAACATTCAGTACTTC.

The rearrangement links TRBV9 to TRBJ2-3, with D maybe TRBD2 (6 bases). CDR1 and CDR2 from the germline V gene are SGDLS and YYNGEE. CDR3 length: 16 amino acids. Trimming removed 4 bases from V and 0 bases from J, with 15 bases in between. The CDR3 region has the DNA TGTGCCAGCAGCCCCTTCGGGGGATACAGCACAGATACGCAGTATTTT. This codes for CASSPFGGYSTDTQYF.

The chain combines TRBV19 with TRBJ1-4; possibly TRBD1 for D (6 bases). V was trimmed by 6 bases and J by 0 bases, leaving 11 bases between them. This CDR3 is 15 amino acids long. The germline V gene has CDR1 LNHDA and CDR2 SQIVND (reference sequence). The CDR3 loop reads CASSARQATNEKLFF. As DNA, the CDR3 is TGTGCCAGTAGCGCTAGACAGGCAACTAATGAAAAACTGTTTTTT.

This chain uses TRBV19 with TRBJ2-5; D possibly corresponds to TRBD2 (5 bases). The CDR3 covers 13 residues. CDR1 and CDR2 (germline): LNHDA, SQIVND (reference sequence). With 5 bases removed from V and 4 bases from J, the gap between germline ends came to 11 bases. The CDR3, as DNA: TGTGCCAGTAGTCCCTTTGCGGGAGAGACCCAGTACTTC. As protein: CASSPFAGETQYF.

The chain has TRBV30 and TRBJ2-7; D remains unclear. Trimming left V 0 bases short and J 3 bases short, with 15 bases between. Germline V CDR1 and CDR2: GTSNPN, SVGIG (reference sequence). CDR3 size: 15 residues. CDR3 bases: TGTGCCTGGAGTGTCGGTGGGCTGTGGCTCTACGAGCAGTACTTC. Protein sequence: CAWSVGGLWLYEQYF.

The chain carries TRBV27 and TRBJ2-2, with TRBD2 matching over 10 bases. V lost 3 bases and J lost 5; bases outside the gene matches: 6. The CDR3 contains 16 residues. CDR1 is MNHEY, CDR2 SMNVEV, per germline (reference sequence). CDR3 sequence: CASSFSGTSETGELFF. The DNA of the CDR3 is TGTGCCAGCAGTTTTTCGGGGACTAGCGAGACCGGGGAGCTGTTTTTT.

The chain uses TRBV30 and TRBJ2-5, with 7 positions matching TRBD2. The CDR3 has 13 residues. V was clipped by 0 bases and J by 3 bases; unmatched bases: 1. Germline V gives CDR1 GTSNPN, CDR2 SVGIG (reference sequence). The CDR3 nucleotides read TGTGCCTGGAGTGTTCTAGCGGAAGAGACCCAGTACTTC. This encodes CAWSVLAEETQYF.

The J gene is TRBJ2-3, the V gene TRBV6-5, with 7 bases lining up with TRBD2. Germline lookup yields CDR1 MNHEY and CDR2 SVGAGI. After removal of 4 bases from V and 2 bases from J, the junction contained 3 bases not matched to a gene. There are 14 residues in the CDR3. The CDR3 coding sequence is TGTGCCAGCAGTTCTGGGGGGGACACAGATACGCAGTATTTT. It is translated as CASSSGGDTDTQYF.